Listed here are 28 T cell receptor beta chains from one sample, sequenced in a study of cytomegalovirus exposure and HLA in healthy donors. The PCR employed 60 Vbeta primers together with 13 Jbeta primers. The repertoire was sequenced with immunoSEQ multiplex PCR; TCRdb's copy has only in-frame clones and lacks some. Here the sample spans 120,000 or so clones, around 73% being singletons. The sample comprised PBMCs. The source of these receptors is a man aged 25 to 40 in good health and CMV-seropositive.

The chain combines TRBV5-1 with TRBJ2-1; TRBD1 agrees at 8 bases. V lost 6 bases, J lost 3 bases, and 8 bases stayed unmatched. This CDR3 contains 15 residues. Per germline, CDR1 SGHRS and CDR2 YFSETQ. CDR3 region: CASKLGQGNYNEQFF. As DNA, the CDR3 is TGCGCCAGCAAGCTCGGACAGGGAAACTACAATGAGCAGTTCTTC.

CDR3 DNA sequence: TGTGCCAGTACCGCCGGCCGGGGTGAGAATGGCTACACCTTC. Translated: CASTAGRGENGYTF. The chain uses TRBV19 and TRBJ1-2; D gene unclear. Germline CDR1 and CDR2: LNHDA and SQIVND (reference sequence). This CDR3 contains 14 residues. Trimming shortened V by 7 bases and J by 6 bases, and 18 bases separated the two germline ends.

This clone has only one observation. CDR3 region: CASSVAGSITEAFF. The CDR3 DNA reads as TGTGCCAGCAGCGTAGCGGGATCTATCACTGAAGCTTTCTTT. The rearrangement uses TRBV9 and TRBJ1-1; D unclear. The V end was cut by 0 bases, the J end by 4 bases, with 10 bases between. CDR3 length: 14 residues. Germline V gene sequence: CDR1 SGDLS, CDR2 YYNGEE.

The J gene is TRBJ2-7, the V gene TRBV5-1; 10 bases align to TRBD2. There are 17 residues in the CDR3. Trimming took 0 bases from V and 4 from J; bases not matched to a gene: 10. CDR1 and CDR2 from the germline V gene are SGHRS and YFSETQ. Written as DNA, the CDR3 is TGCGCCAGCAGCTTGGCCGGAGTAGGACTAGCGGTTTACGAGCAGTACTTC. As protein: CASSLAGVGLAVYEQYF.

This chain links TRBV4-3 with TRBJ2-2; a possible D gene is TRBD2 (5 bases). The CDR3 is made up of 18 amino acids. V was pared by 2 bases and J by 7 bases, with 23 bases between. Germline V gene sequence: CDR1 LGHNA, CDR2 YSLEER. This CDR3 is CASSQNIGPTSGIGELFF. The CDR3 coding sequence is TGCGCCAGCAGCCAAAATATCGGACCAACCTCGGGGATCGGGGAGCTGTTTTTT.

This rearrangement joins TRBV18 to TRBJ2-1; TRBD2 aligns across 7 bases. This CDR3 contains 16 residues. The V segment lost 1 base and the J segment 8 bases; nucleotides outside the gene matches: 11. From germline, CDR1 is KGHSH and CDR2 LQKENI. The CDR3 DNA follows: TGTGCCAGCTCACCACTTTCTGCGGGAGAGCCCCATGAGCAGTTCTTC. Translation gives CASSPLSAGEPHEQFF.

The chain recombines TRBV6-5 with TRBJ2-5, with D possibly being TRBD2 (6 bases). The CDR3 is made up of 15 amino acids. Trimming cost V 5 bases and J 7 bases, with 20 bases left between them. Germline V CDR1 and CDR2: MNHEY, SVGAGI. The CDR3 reads CASSGVGVGSGTQYF. The DNA of the CDR3 is TGTGCCAGCAGTGGTGTTGGGGTGGGTAGCGGGACCCAGTACTTC.

J is TRBJ2-3 and V is TRBV29-1, with 7 positions matching TRBD2. This CDR3 is built from 15 residues. J gave up 2 bases and V 6 bases, and 11 bases lay outside the gene matches. CDR1 is SQVTM, CDR2 ANQGSEA, per germline. CDR3 in DNA: TGCAGCGTAACCCCGCGGGAGAGATCCACAGATACGCAGTATTTT. Translation gives CSVTPRERSTDTQYF.

This rearrangement joins TRBV10-1 to TRBJ2-3; D uncertain. Germline CDR1 and CDR2: WNHNN and SYGVQD (reference sequence). The CDR3 runs to 12 residues. Trimming cost V 5 bases and J 4 bases, with 7 bases left between them. This CDR3 reads CASSLTSDTQYF. CDR3 DNA sequence: TGCGCCAGCAGTCTAACGTCAGATACGCAGTATTTT.

The rearrangement links TRBV7-2 to TRBJ1-2; tentative D call: TRBD1 (5 bases). The germline CDR1 and CDR2 sequences are SGHTA and FQGNSA. V shed 0 bases and J shed 6 bases, with 5 bases lying between them. This CDR3 has 12 residues. CDR3 in amino acids: CASSLARDGYTF. The CDR3 DNA reads TGTGCCAGCAGCTTAGCCAGGGATGGCTACACCTTC.

This clone was counted a single time. This rearrangement joins TRBV19 to TRBJ1-5, with a weak D call TRBD1 (5 bases). This CDR3 contains 17 residues. Trimming took off 3 bases at V and 0 bases at J, with 15 bases between the two ends. Germline CDR1 and CDR2: LNHDA and SQIVND (reference sequence). Here the CDR3 reads CASSMEWGSPSNQPQHF. DNA of the CDR3: TGTGCCAGTAGTATGGAGTGGGGCAGCCCTAGCAATCAGCCCCAGCATTTT.

J is TRBJ2-7 and V is TRBV7-2; possibly TRBD2 for D (5 bases). The germline V and J ends were trimmed by 2 bases and 6 bases, with 11 bases remaining between them. Germline-derived CDR1 and CDR2 are SGHTA and FQGNSA. The CDR3 spans 13 residues. CDR3 amino acids: CASSLLAPPEQYF. The CDR3, as DNA: TGTGCCAGCAGCTTACTAGCTCCCCCCGAGCAGTACTTC.

A few counts support this clone. The chain recombines TRBV7-2 with TRBJ2-1; 8 nucleotides match TRBD2. Germline CDR1 is SGHTA and CDR2 is FQGNSA. With 3 bases clipped from V and 9 bases from J, the junction kept 7 bases outside the gene matches. CDR3 length equals 14 residues. CDR3: CASSLTSVQTEQFF. The CDR3 DNA follows: TGTGCCAGCAGCTTGACTAGCGTCCAGACTGAGCAGTTCTTC.

The J gene is TRBJ2-3, the V gene TRBV5-1, with a weak D call TRBD1 (6 bases). Germline CDR1 is SGHRS and CDR2 is YFSETQ. The CDR3 has 14 residues. The V end was cut by 4 bases, the J end by 4 bases, with 13 bases between. As DNA, the CDR3 is TGCGCCAGCAGCCCCACAGGGAGTCCAGATACGCAGTATTTT. It specifies CASSPTGSPDTQYF.

In its sample, this clone was seen once. This chain connects TRBV27 to TRBJ1-3; D is undetermined. CDR3 length: 14 amino acids. Germline values: CDR1 MNHEY, CDR2 SMNVEV (reference sequence). Trimming removed 6 bases at V and 4 bases at J, with 13 bases between. The CDR3 DNA follows: TGTGCCAGCAGGCCCCAGATCTTCGGAAACACCATATATTTT. Its translation: CASRPQIFGNTIYF.

This rearrangement joins TRBV10-1 to TRBJ2-1; TRBD2 agrees at 12 bases. CDR3 length: 15 residues. CDR1 is WNHNN and CDR2 is SYGVQD in the germline V gene (reference sequence). J gave up 9 bases and V 1 base, and 4 bases lay outside the gene matches. The DNA of the CDR3 is TGCGCCAGCAGTGAGTGGCTAGCGGGAGGGGGTGAGCAGTTCTTC. It translates to CASSEWLAGGGEQFF.

This chain uses TRBV11-1 with TRBJ2-1; the match to TRBD2 covers 13 bases. Germline trimming cut 5 bases from V and 8 bases from J; bases unmatched to any gene: 6. The CDR3 runs 15 residues. Germline V gene lookup returns CDR1 SGHAT and CDR2 FQDESV (reference sequence). In nucleotides, the CDR3 is TGTGCCAGCAGCCGAGGGGGACTAGCGGGATATGAGCAGTTCTTC. Protein: CASSRGGLAGYEQFF. The full variable domain, completed using reference TRBV11-1 and TRBJ2-1, is EAEVAQSPRYKITEKSQAVAFWCDPISGHATLYWYRQILGQGPELLVQFQDESVVDDSQLPKDRFSAERLKGVDSTLKIQPAELGDSAMYLCASSRGGLAGYEQFFGPGTRLTVL.

This rearrangement joins TRBV10-3 to TRBJ2-3, with TRBD1 matching 7 bases. Trimming cost V 0 bases and J 2 bases; bases outside gene matches: 5. The CDR3 loop spans 16 amino acids. Looked up from germline, CDR1 is ENHRY and CDR2 is SYGVKD. The CDR3 DNA reads TGTGCCATCAGTGAGTCACGGGACAGACTCACAGATACGCAGTATTTT. This translates into CAISESRDRLTDTQYF.

The gene calls are TRBV5-4 and TRBJ2-1; TRBD2 is a possible D gene (5 bases). There are 12 residues in the CDR3. Trimming stripped 0 bases from V and 10 bases from J, with 8 bases between. Germline V CDR1 and CDR2: SGHNT, YYREEE (reference sequence). The CDR3 DNA is TGTGCCAGCAGCTTGGGCACGGGGGAGCAGTTCTTC. It specifies CASSLGTGEQFF.

This rearrangement joins TRBV27 to TRBJ1-1, with a weak D call TRBD1 (6 bases). The CDR3 length is 15 residues. V was shortened by 3 bases and J by 1 base, with 12 bases between the two germline ends. CDR1 is MNHEY and CDR2 is SMNVEV in the germline V gene (reference sequence). CDR3 region: CASSFWGPANTEAFF. The CDR3 coding sequence is TGTGCCAGCAGTTTTTGGGGGCCGGCGAACACTGAAGCTTTCTTT.

The genes are TRBV30 and TRBJ1-2, with 7 bases matching TRBD1. The CDR3 length is 14 residues. Germline V gene sequence: CDR1 GTSNPN, CDR2 SVGIG (reference sequence). With 0 bases clipped from V and 2 bases from J, the junction kept 3 bases outside the gene matches. The CDR3, as DNA: TGTGCCTGGAGTGTTGGGACAGAAAACTATGGCTACACCTTC. It specifies CAWSVGTENYGYTF.

This chain links TRBV6-5 with TRBJ2-7; no clear D gene. CDR3 length: 14 residues. Trimming stripped 3 bases from V and 0 bases from J, with 9 bases between. Per germline, CDR1 MNHEY and CDR2 SVGAGI. CDR3 sequence (DNA): TGTGCCAGCAGTTATATAATGAGCTCCTACGAGCAGTACTTC. Encoded protein: CASSYIMSSYEQYF.

The chain recombines TRBV7-2 with TRBJ2-1, with TRBD2 matching 8 bases. CDR3 size: 13 residues. The trim removed 4 bases at V and 10 bases at J, leaving 6 bases unmatched. Germline CDR1 and CDR2: SGHTA and FQGNSA. CDR3 nucleotide sequence: TGTGCCAGCAGCTGGACGGGGGGGGACGAGCAGTTCTTC. Its translation: CASSWTGGDEQFF.

The chain employs TRBV14 and TRBJ1-2; no firm D call. V was clipped by 1 base and J by 4 bases, with 7 bases between them. Looked up from germline, CDR1 is SGHDN and CDR2 is FVKESK. The CDR3 loop spans 13 amino acids. CDR3 DNA sequence: TGTGCCAGCAGCCAAGGTAGAGCCTATGGCTACACCTTC. Amino acids: CASSQGRAYGYTF.

The V gene is TRBV25-1, the J gene TRBJ1-2; a possible D gene is TRBD1 (5 bases). Germline values: CDR1 MGHDK, CDR2 SYGVNS. The CDR3 is 13 amino acids. The V end was cut by 5 bases, the J end by 3 bases, with 10 bases between. CDR3 loop: CASSPRGDYGYTF. The CDR3, as DNA: TGTGCCAGCAGTCCCCGGGGGGACTATGGCTACACCTTC.

The chain links TRBV9 to TRBJ1-2; D ambiguous. The CDR3 runs 14 residues. The germline V gene encodes CDR1 SGDLS and CDR2 YYNGEE. Trimming removed 0 bases from V and 2 bases from J, with 8 bases in between. CDR3 loop: CASSVGRGNYGYTF. Here the CDR3 DNA reads TGTGCCAGCAGCGTAGGTAGAGGAAACTATGGCTACACCTTC.

This chain links TRBV7-9 with TRBJ2-3; possibly TRBD1 for D (5 bases). The CDR3 has 13 amino acids. V shed 3 bases and J shed 3 bases, with 7 bases lying between them. Per germline, CDR1 SEHNR and CDR2 FQNEAQ (reference sequence). CDR3 in amino acids: CASSLYRTDTQYF. As DNA, the CDR3 is TGTGCCAGCAGCTTGTACAGGACAGATACGCAGTATTTT.

This chain links TRBV4-2 with TRBJ2-7; D may be TRBD2 (5 bases). Trimming took off 2 bases at V and 0 bases at J, with 14 bases between the two ends. The CDR3 extends over 16 amino acids. The germline gives CDR1 LGHNA, CDR2 YNFKEQ. Written as DNA, the CDR3 is TGTGCCAGCAGCCAAACCACCGGGATAAGCTCCTACGAGCAGTACTTC. Amino acids: CASSQTTGISSYEQYF.